This T cell receptor (beta chain) was recovered during a study of blood T cell repertoires in COVID-19. Using immunoSEQ multiplex PCR, the repertoire was profiled, and TCRdb retains in-frame clones only, with some absent. The sample shows approximately 150,000 clones, about 85% of them seen only once. Germline CDR1 reads MDHEN; CDR2 reads SYDVKM. Trimming left V 8 bases short and J 8 bases short, with 18 bases between. The CDR3 runs 13 residues. The rearrangement uses TRBV28 and TRBJ1-2; TRBD1 might be the D (5 bases). Sequenced material: peripheral blood. The receptor was derived from an elderly woman with COVID-19, enrolled during active disease. CDR3 sequence reads: CASRRTRWGGYTF. The CDR3 DNA is TGTGCCAGCCGGCGAACACGCTGGGGCGGCTACACCTTC.